The clone carrying this T cell receptor (beta chain) was seen a few times. As yet, its antigen is unknown. Each CDR3 protein gets one entry after TCRdb re-called the 5' RACE reads with MiXCR. In the table there are around 320,000 distinct CDR3 sequences, less than 25% of which are singletons. This specimen belongs to a study of CD8 T cells in ankylosing spondylitis. Overall study findings and caveats: Within matched ankylosing spondylitis synovial fluid, disease-linked clones were reportedly significantly enriched.

The sample consisted of blood, either unsorted or a sorted T cell fraction (not recorded which). This clonotype was obtained from a female donor with ankylosing spondylitis or in good health (not recorded which).

The CDR3 protein is CAISGGTSDPYEQYF. The CDR3 region has the DNA TGTGCCATCAGTGGGGGGACTAGCGATCCCTACGAGCAGTACTTC. The chain links TRBV10-3 to TRBJ2-7, with TRBD2 matching 10 bases. V shed 4 bases and J 2 bases; nucleotides not matched to a gene: 5. The CDR3 is 15 residues long. Germline-derived CDR1 and CDR2 are ENHRY and SYGVKD.